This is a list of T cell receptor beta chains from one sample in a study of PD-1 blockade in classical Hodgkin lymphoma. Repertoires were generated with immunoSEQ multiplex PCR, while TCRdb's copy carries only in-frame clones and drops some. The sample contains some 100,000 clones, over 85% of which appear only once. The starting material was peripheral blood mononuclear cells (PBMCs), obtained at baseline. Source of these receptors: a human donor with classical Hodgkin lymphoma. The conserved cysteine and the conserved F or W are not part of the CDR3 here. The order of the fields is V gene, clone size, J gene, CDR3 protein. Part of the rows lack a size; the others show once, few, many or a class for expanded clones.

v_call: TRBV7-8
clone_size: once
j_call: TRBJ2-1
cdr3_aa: ASSPEGLAVGGNEQF

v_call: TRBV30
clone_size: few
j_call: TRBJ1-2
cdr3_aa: AWSVSKGADGYT

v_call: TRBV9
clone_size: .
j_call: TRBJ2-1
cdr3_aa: ASGEVRNEQF

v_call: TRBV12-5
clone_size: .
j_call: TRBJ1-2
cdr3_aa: ASGFREDTNYGYT

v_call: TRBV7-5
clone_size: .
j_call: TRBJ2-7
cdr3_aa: VRSGWREGPYEQY

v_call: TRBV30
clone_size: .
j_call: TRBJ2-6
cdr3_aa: AWSPGRRANVLT

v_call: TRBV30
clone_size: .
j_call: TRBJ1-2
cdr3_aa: AWSAVPGNT

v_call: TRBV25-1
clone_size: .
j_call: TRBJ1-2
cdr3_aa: ASSDPNRAPNYGYT

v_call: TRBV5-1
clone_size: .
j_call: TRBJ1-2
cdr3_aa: ASSLDRDYGYT

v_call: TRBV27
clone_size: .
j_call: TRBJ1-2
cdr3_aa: ASSLSTGGGYT

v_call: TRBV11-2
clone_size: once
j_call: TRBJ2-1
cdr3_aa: ASSSPGQDHNEQF

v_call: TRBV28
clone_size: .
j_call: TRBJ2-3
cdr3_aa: ASSVTGAGSTDTQY

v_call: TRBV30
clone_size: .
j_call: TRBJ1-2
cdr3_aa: AWSLLEQGARYGYT

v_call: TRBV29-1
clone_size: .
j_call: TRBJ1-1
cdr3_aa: SVYERMGSGGFTEAF

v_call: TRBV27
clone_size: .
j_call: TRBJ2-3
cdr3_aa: ASSSRGLGSTSTDTQY

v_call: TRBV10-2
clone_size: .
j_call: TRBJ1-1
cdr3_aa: ASSALRTGSTEAF

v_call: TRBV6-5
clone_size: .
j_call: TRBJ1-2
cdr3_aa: ASSYSSSYGYT

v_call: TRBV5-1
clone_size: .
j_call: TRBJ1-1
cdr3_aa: ASSLAGWRENTEAF

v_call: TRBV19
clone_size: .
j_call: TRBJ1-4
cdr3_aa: ASKVGDMNEKLF

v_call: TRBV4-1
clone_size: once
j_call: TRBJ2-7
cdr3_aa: ASSQGPGRGVYEQY